This note documents a single T cell receptor (beta chain) sequence. Its specificity is unknown. The data stem from a study of blood T cells in healthy people across ages. Study-wide results and caveats: Strong correlation existed between TCR beta diversity and naive T cell percentage. Diversity estimated from one million T cells was considered an underestimate.

Together with a sample-barcoded 5' primer, a J-beta primer mix was included in a second PCR lasting about 6 to 11 cycles. Every cDNA molecule bore a tag from a template-switch adaptor containing 12 random nucleotides. TCRdb called the 5' RACE reads again in MiXCR, with one record for every CDR3 protein. The data show roughly 1,700,000 distinct CDR3 sequences, 28% seen once. The sequenced material came from blood. The TCR sequence derives from a woman in her thirties in good health.

The CDR3 bases are TGTGCCAGCAGCTTAGCGGGGGAGTTAACCTCCTACAATGAGCAGTTCTTC. This sequence encodes CASSLAGELTSYNEQFF. This chain connects TRBV7-9 to TRBJ2-1, with D perhaps assigned TRBD1 or TRBD2 (5 bases each). The CDR3 covers 17 residues. Deletions cut 0 bases from V and 0 bases from J, with 12 bases between. The germline V gene has CDR1 SEHNR and CDR2 FQNEAQ (reference sequence). Combining the CDR3 with reference TRBV7-9 and TRBJ2-1 gives the whole variable domain DTGVSQNPRHKITKRGQNVTFRCDPISEHNRLYWYRQTLGQGPEFLTYFQNEAQLEKSRLLSDRFSAERPKGSFSTLEIQRTEQGDSAMYLCASSLAGELTSYNEQFFGPGTRLTVL.